The clone carrying this TCR beta chain has ten or more counts. The antigen remains undetermined. This record comes from a study of esophageal squamous cell carcinoma under preoperative chemotherapy. Study-wide results and caveats: After treatment, tumor-infiltrating lymphocytes seemed to come partly from incoming peripheral T cells, not only local changes. Abundant clones tended to shrink rather than expand after paclitaxel-nedaplatin.

Time point noted: before preoperative PTX-NDP chemotherapy. The V gene's germline CDR1 is SGHVS and CDR2 FQNEAQ. Germline trimming cut 5 bases from V and 5 bases from J; bases unmatched to any gene: 8. This CDR3 has 14 amino acids. TCRdb used MiXCR to reprocess the PCR reads, holding one entry per CDR3 protein. This sample has around 29,000 distinct CDR3 sequences, with roughly 50% found just once. The rearrangement uses TRBV7-8 and TRBJ2-5; 7 bases align to TRBD1. This TCR was sampled from a human donor with esophageal squamous cell carcinoma. The donor label of this sample is uncertain. Sampling was performed from a patient given preoperative chemotherapy. CDR3 bases: TGTGCCAGCAGCCCTCGGACAGGATGGGAGACCCAGTACTTC. Protein sequence: CASSPRTGWETQYF.